The 30 T cell receptor beta chains below come from one sample, sequenced in a study of CD4 T cells in relation to SARS-CoV-2 and coronaviruses. The unexposed donors gave CD4+ T cells in about 2011-2018, prior to COVID-19. Sequenced by immunoSEQ multiplex PCR; TCRdb stores in-frame clones only, minus some. The sample lists 60,000 to 85,000 clones, more than 85% occurring once. Sequenced sample: naive CD4+ T cells from PBMCs. The sample's subset: naive CD4+ T cells isolated by negative enrichment. The receptors stem from a human donor in good health.

The genes are TRBV5-4 and TRBJ2-5; TRBD1 agrees at 12 bases. Germline V gene lookup returns CDR1 SGHNT and CDR2 YYREEE (reference sequence). This CDR3 comprises 15 residues. The ends lost 2 bases at V and 5 bases at J; junction bases unmatched: 4. CDR3 residues: CASSFQGQGAETQYF. The CDR3 DNA reads TGTGCCAGCAGCTTTCAGGGACAGGGGGCCGAGACCCAGTACTTC.

V gene TRBV3-1 (or the pseudogene TRBV3-2) combines with J gene TRBJ2-7; either TRBD1 or TRBD2 may fit D (5 bases each). Germline V lookup: CDR1 LGHDT, CDR2 YNNKEL (reference sequence). The CDR3 is 14 amino acids. Deletions cut 4 bases from V and 3 bases from J, with 13 bases between. The CDR3 sequence: CASSRRDGHYEQYF. The CDR3 DNA follows: TGTGCCAGCAGCCGCCGGGACGGCCACTACGAGCAGTACTTC.

This sequence joins TRBV11-2 and TRBJ1-4, with D tentatively TRBD1 (5 bases). The CDR3 has 14 residues. Germline CDR1 SGHAT, CDR2 FQNNGV. The germline V and J ends were trimmed by 1 base and 8 bases, with 11 bases remaining between them. The CDR3 nucleotides read TGTGCCAGCAGCTTAGGCGGGGCTGGGGAAAAACTGTTTTTT. Encoded protein: CASSLGGAGEKLFF.

The rearrangement links TRBV5-1 to TRBJ2-5; possibly TRBD1 for D (6 bases). The CDR3 runs 14 residues. V was pared by 4 bases and J by 7 bases, with 17 bases between. CDR1 is SGHRS and CDR2 is YFSETQ in the germline V gene. In DNA form, the CDR3 reads TGCGCCAGCAGCACTGGATACACACAGGGGACCCAGTACTTC. Its protein product is CASSTGYTQGTQYF.

V usage is TRBV5-4 and J usage is TRBJ2-1; TRBD2 matches 10 bases. This CDR3 has 17 residues. The germline CDR1 and CDR2 sequences are SGHNT and YYREEE (reference sequence). Losses at the gene ends were 4 bases for V and 2 bases for J; bases not matched to a gene: 9. This CDR3 reads CASSPASGRSTYNEQFF. The CDR3 nucleotides read TGTGCCAGCAGCCCCGCTAGCGGGAGAAGCACCTACAATGAGCAGTTCTTC.

A note on this clone: The same CDR3 arises from other DNA sequences in this sample as well. The chain employs TRBV3-1 (or the pseudogene TRBV3-2) and TRBJ2-5; TRBD1 agrees at 9 bases. The junction had 3 bases not matched to a gene; V was cut back by 3 bases and J by 4 bases. This CDR3 is built from 14 residues. Germline CDR1 reads LGHDT; CDR2 reads YNNKEL (reference sequence). The DNA of the CDR3 is TGTGCCAGCAGCCATAGACAGGGGGGAGAGACCCAGTACTTC. Its protein is CASSHRQGGETQYF.

The rearrangement uses TRBV5-6 and TRBJ2-3, with 12 positions matching TRBD2. V was pared by 7 bases and J by 6 bases, with 9 bases of the junction left unmatched. This CDR3 has 15 residues. CDR1 SGHDT and CDR2 YYEEEE come from the germline V gene. CDR3 in amino acids: CASYPSGGASDTQYF. The DNA of the CDR3 is TGTGCCAGCTACCCTAGCGGGGGGGCATCGGATACGCAGTATTTT.

The chain couples TRBV28 to TRBJ2-5; TRBD2 agrees at 7 bases. Trimming took 3 bases from V and 0 from J; bases not matched to a gene: 4. The CDR3 totals 15 residues. Germline-derived CDR1 and CDR2 are MDHEN and SYDVKM. DNA for the CDR3: TGTGCCAGCAGTTTTATGAGCGGGGACCAAGAGACCCAGTACTTC. This encodes CASSFMSGDQETQYF. Based on the CDR3 plus reference TRBV28 and TRBJ2-5, the full variable domain is DVKVTQSSRYLVKRTGEKVFLECVQDMDHENMFWYRQDPGLGLRLIYFSYDVKMKEKGDIPEGYSVSREKKERFSLILESASTNQTSMYLCASSFMSGDQETQYFGPGTRLLVL.

This chain links TRBV7-9 with TRBJ2-3; possible D gene TRBD2, 5 bases. V was clipped by 3 bases and J by 1 base, with 8 bases between them. CDR3 length: 14 amino acids. Germline V CDR1 and CDR2: SEHNR, FQNEAQ (reference sequence). CDR3 nucleotide sequence: TGTGCCAGCAGCTTCTTCGGGGGCACAGATACGCAGTATTTT. This gives the protein CASSFFGGTDTQYF.

The chain employs TRBV11-3 and TRBJ2-2; D may be TRBD2 (6 bases). Germline V lookup: CDR1 SGHNT, CDR2 YENEEA. V dropped 2 bases and J dropped 7 bases, with 11 bases sitting between them. The length of the CDR3 is 14 residues. The CDR3 here is CASSLWRGGGELFF. CDR3 DNA sequence: TGTGCCAGCAGCTTATGGCGGGGAGGCGGGGAGCTGTTTTTT.

CDR3 sequence (DNA): TGTGCCAGCTCACCTACGGCGGGAGGGACACAGGGCGTCACTGAAGCTTTCTTT. This gives the protein CASSPTAGGTQGVTEAFF. This sequence joins TRBV18 and TRBJ1-1; D perhaps matches TRBD1 (6 bases). The germline gives CDR1 KGHSH, CDR2 LQKENI. The germline V and J ends were trimmed by 3 bases and 4 bases, with 24 bases remaining between them. CDR3 length: 18 amino acids.

The CDR3 region is CASSLPAGDHGELFF. CDR3 DNA sequence: TGCGCCAGCAGCTTACCAGCGGGAGATCACGGGGAGCTGTTTTTT. The chain employs TRBV5-1 and TRBJ2-2; 8 positions match TRBD2. The CDR3 loop spans 15 amino acids. J was trimmed by 7 bases and V by 2 bases; bases with no gene match: 7. Per the germline V gene, CDR1 is SGHRS and CDR2 is YFSETQ.

The V call is TRBV18, the J call TRBJ2-3; D may be TRBD2 (6 bases). Trimming took off 6 bases at V and 2 bases at J, with 9 bases between the two ends. Germline V gene data show CDR1 as KGHSH and CDR2 as LQKENI. This CDR3 spans 13 amino acids. The CDR3 DNA sequence: TGTGCCAGCTCCGGGGAGGTCACAGATACGCAGTATTTT. Protein sequence: CASSGEVTDTQYF.

This chain joins TRBV10-3 and TRBJ2-7; tentative D call: TRBD1 (6 bases). From germline, CDR1 is ENHRY and CDR2 SYGVKD. Deletions cut 3 bases from V and 4 bases from J, with 7 bases between. The CDR3 contains 12 residues. Written as DNA, the CDR3 is TGTGCCATCAGTGATCAGGGGTACGAGCAGTACTTC. It specifies CAISDQGYEQYF.

This chain joins TRBV28 and TRBJ2-3, with 11 bases that match TRBD2. Germline assignment: CDR1 MDHEN and CDR2 SYDVKM. This CDR3 is 18 amino acids long. V dropped 4 bases and J dropped 4; count of bases not matched to a gene: 13. The CDR3 nucleotides are TGTGCCAGCAGTTCCAGACTAGCGGGAACGATGAGGGCAGATACGCAGTATTTT. Protein product: CASSSRLAGTMRADTQYF.

Here the CDR3 DNA reads TGTGCCAGCTCGCGTAGGGGACACCTCCAAGAGACCCAGTACTTC. Residues: CASSRRGHLQETQYF. The chain carries TRBV28 and TRBJ2-5; possible D gene TRBD1, 6 bases. Germline V CDR1 and CDR2: MDHEN, SYDVKM. Trimming left V 8 bases short and J 1 base short, with 17 bases between. The CDR3 is made up of 15 amino acids.

The genes are TRBV6-5 and TRBJ1-4; 7 bases map to TRBD1. Germline V lookup: CDR1 MNHEY, CDR2 SVGAGI. The V segment lost 10 bases and the J segment 8 bases; nucleotides outside the gene matches: 13. This CDR3 has 14 amino acids. Here the CDR3 reads CAITTLGGWEKLFF. The CDR3 DNA follows: TGTGCCATCACGACGCTAGGGGGCTGGGAAAAACTGTTTTTT.

V and J are TRBV7-9 and TRBJ2-1, with a tentative D call TRBD1 (7 bases). Trimming cost V 5 bases and J 7 bases, with 15 bases left between them. The CDR3 sequence is 14 residues long. Germline-derived CDR1 and CDR2 are SEHNR and FQNEAQ (reference sequence). As DNA, the CDR3 is TGTGCCAGCAGCAATCCAGGGGGGCTGAATGAGCAGTTCTTC. Its protein is CASSNPGGLNEQFF.

This clone was counted a few times. V and J are TRBV30 and TRBJ2-3; weak D call: TRBD2 (5 bases). The CDR3 runs 14 residues. In germline, CDR1 is GTSNPN, CDR2 SVGIG (reference sequence). With 2 bases removed from V and 0 bases from J, the gap between germline ends came to 9 bases. The CDR3 spells CAWSLRESTDTQYF. In DNA, the CDR3 is TGTGCCTGGAGTTTACGGGAAAGCACAGATACGCAGTATTTT.

J is TRBJ2-7 and V is TRBV5-1, with 10 bases fitting TRBD2. The CDR3 is made up of 17 amino acids. V dropped 3 bases and J dropped 0; count of bases not matched to a gene: 9. Germline V gene sequence: CDR1 SGHRS, CDR2 YFSETQ. The CDR3 protein is CASSYSLAGAFSYEQYF. The DNA of the CDR3 is TGCGCCAGCAGCTACAGCCTAGCGGGAGCCTTCTCCTACGAGCAGTACTTC.

The genes are TRBV5-1 and TRBJ2-2; D is perhaps TRBD1 (6 bases). The CDR3 is made up of 14 amino acids. The V gene's germline CDR1 is SGHRS and CDR2 YFSETQ. Between the trimmed V and J ends, which lost 7 bases and 1 base, there was a span of 11 bases. This CDR3 is CASRPGQNTGELFF. CDR3 nucleotides: TGCGCCAGCCGCCCGGGACAGAACACCGGGGAGCTGTTTTTT.

The chain carries TRBV7-9 and TRBJ1-6, with 9 bases fitting TRBD1. This CDR3 is 14 amino acids long. Germline V CDR1 and CDR2: SEHNR, FQNEAQ (reference sequence). V lost 6 bases and J lost 8; bases outside the gene matches: 5. The CDR3 nucleotides read TGTGCCAGCAGTTTGGACAGGGGTTATTCACCCCTCCACTTT. It codes for CASSLDRGYSPLHF.

This chain joins TRBV28 and TRBJ1-1; unclear D gene. The germline V and J ends were trimmed by 4 bases and 0 bases, with 21 bases remaining between them. This CDR3 region has 18 residues. Germline V lookup: CDR1 MDHEN, CDR2 SYDVKM. This CDR3 reads CASSSSGPWTVMNTEAFF. CDR3 nucleotide sequence: TGTGCCAGCAGTTCGTCTGGTCCGTGGACGGTGATGAACACTGAAGCTTTCTTT.

V gene TRBV3-1 (or the pseudogene TRBV3-2) combines with J gene TRBJ2-3, with 12 bases lining up with TRBD1. The CDR3 loop spans 16 amino acids. Germline V lookup: CDR1 LGHDT, CDR2 YNNKEL (reference sequence). Trimming cost V 2 bases and J 4 bases; bases outside gene matches: 4. In nucleotides, the CDR3 is TGTGCCAGCAGCCAAAGGGGGACAGGGGGCGCAGATACGCAGTATTTT. Amino acid sequence: CASSQRGTGGADTQYF.

The genes are TRBV2 and TRBJ1-3; maybe TRBD1 (5 bases). Germline CDR1 SNHLY, CDR2 FYNNEI. The CDR3 sequence is 13 residues long. V was cut by 3 bases and J by 8 bases, with 11 bases left in between. CDR3 amino acids: CASSDQGWDTIYF. The CDR3 DNA is TGTGCCAGCAGTGATCAGGGTTGGGACACCATATATTTT.

The J gene is TRBJ1-1, the V gene TRBV19; 7 nucleotides agree with TRBD1. The CDR3 contains 15 residues. V shed 3 bases and J 2 bases; nucleotides not matched to a gene: 6. Germline-derived CDR1 and CDR2 are LNHDA and SQIVND (reference sequence). CDR3 sequence: CASSIWGDSNTEAFF. The CDR3 nucleotides are TGTGCCAGTAGTATTTGGGGGGACAGTAACACTGAAGCTTTCTTT.

J is TRBJ1-4 and V is TRBV10-3; D not certain. Germline V gene lookup returns CDR1 ENHRY and CDR2 SYGVKD. The CDR3 is 15 amino acids. Deletions cut 3 bases from V and 2 bases from J, with 10 bases between. CDR3 sequence: CAISDPKGTNEKLFF. The CDR3 DNA is TGTGCCATCAGTGACCCTAAGGGTACTAATGAAAAACTGTTTTTT.

This chain uses TRBV9 with TRBJ2-3; 10 bases align to TRBD2. Germline CDR1 is SGDLS and CDR2 is YYNGEE. There are 15 residues in the CDR3. V lost 6 bases and J lost 6; bases outside the gene matches: 10. CDR3 nucleotide sequence: TGTGCCAGCACCTCTCAGCGGGGGGGCTGGGATACGCAGTATTTT. Its protein product is CASTSQRGGWDTQYF.

The chain carries TRBV5-1 and TRBJ2-7, with D uncertain. Germline assignment: CDR1 SGHRS and CDR2 YFSETQ. Trimming pared 7 bases from V and 0 bases from J, leaving 14 bases between. This CDR3 has 14 amino acids. CDR3 bases: TGCGCCAGCGGCCAAACAGCGAGCTCCTACGAGCAGTACTTC. Amino acid sequence: CASGQTASSYEQYF.

The sample holds one count of this clone. The rearrangement uses TRBV28 and TRBJ2-7; no clear D gene. V was shortened by 7 bases and J by 6 bases, with 13 bases between the two germline ends. This CDR3 comprises 12 residues. Germline V CDR1 and CDR2: MDHEN, SYDVKM. CDR3 nucleotide sequence: TGTGCCAGCAATCTCACGCCGGCCGAGCAGTACTTC. This codes for CASNLTPAEQYF. Filled out from reference TRBV28 and TRBJ2-7, the complete variable domain reads DVKVTQSSRYLVKRTGEKVFLECVQDMDHENMFWYRQDPGLGLRLIYFSYDVKMKEKGDIPEGYSVSREKKERFSLILESASTNQTSMYLCASNLTPAEQYFGPGTRLTVT.